The sequence of this T cell receptor beta chain was determined in a study of shared clonotypes between healthy human individuals. TCRdb keeps only in-frame clones here, not all; method: immunoSEQ multiplex PCR. In the table there are some 1.4 million clones, roughly 97% of which are singletons. The receptor was derived from a man aged 25-40 years in good health. Material for sequencing was naive CD4+ T cells sorted from blood. Sample subset: CD45RA+ positively selected.

The CDR3 sequence is CASAPSGTTNYGYTF. CDR3 DNA: TGTGCCAGTGCCCCTTCAGGGACAACTAACTATGGCTACACCTTC. The genes are TRBV19 and TRBJ1-2; tentatively, D is TRBD1 (6 bases). This CDR3 is 15 amino acids long. Trimming cost V 8 bases and J 0 bases, with 16 bases left between them. From germline, CDR1 is LNHDA and CDR2 SQIVND (reference sequence). The complete variable domain, with remaining parts taken from reference TRBV19 and TRBJ1-2, reads DGGITQSPKYLFRKEGQNVTLSCEQNLNHDAMYWYRQDPGQGLRLIYYSQIVNDFQKGDIAEGYSVSREKKESFPLTVTSAQKNPTAFYLCASAPSGTTNYGYTFGSGTRLTVV.